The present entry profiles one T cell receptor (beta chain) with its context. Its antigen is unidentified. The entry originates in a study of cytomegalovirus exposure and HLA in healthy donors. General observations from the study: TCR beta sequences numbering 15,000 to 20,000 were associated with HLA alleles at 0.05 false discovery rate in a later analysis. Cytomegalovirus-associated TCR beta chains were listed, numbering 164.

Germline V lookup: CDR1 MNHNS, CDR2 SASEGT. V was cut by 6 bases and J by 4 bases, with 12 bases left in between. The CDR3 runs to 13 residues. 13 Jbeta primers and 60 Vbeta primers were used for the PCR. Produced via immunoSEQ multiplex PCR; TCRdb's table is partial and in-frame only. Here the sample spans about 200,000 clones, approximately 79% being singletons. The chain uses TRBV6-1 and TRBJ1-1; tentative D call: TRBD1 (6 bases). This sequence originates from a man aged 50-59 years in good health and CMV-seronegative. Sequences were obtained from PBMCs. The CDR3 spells CASRLQGPTEAFF. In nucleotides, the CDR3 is TGTGCCAGCAGGTTACAGGGACCCACTGAAGCTTTCTTT.